This T cell receptor (beta chain) came from a study of OX40 agonist ivuxolimab in advanced cancers. Regarding the study as a whole: There were, on average, more expanded clones in CD8+ T cells than in CD4+. The CD4+ and CD8+ T cells in the blood had expanded clonally by week 6 at 0.1 to 3.0 mg/kg.

Remarks on this clone: Its antigen is not known.

Using immunoSEQ multiplex PCR, the repertoire was profiled, and TCRdb retains in-frame clones only, with some absent. The profile shows tens of thousands of clones, less than 95% of them singletons. Trimming removed 0 bases from V and 4 bases from J, with 16 bases in between. Germline CDR1 and CDR2: SGHRS and YFSETQ. The CDR3 has 16 amino acids. This material consisted of CD4+ or CD8+ T cells sorted from blood, taken in a trial of the OX40 agonist ivuxolimab. The chain uses TRBV5-1 and TRBJ1-1, with D tentatively TRBD1 (5 bases). This TCR derives from an adult with an advanced solid tumor such as melanoma, head and neck, liver or kidney cancer. For the CDR3, the DNA is TGCGCCAGCAGCTTGGGGGCAGGGTGGGCGACCACTGAAGCTTTCTTT. This encodes CASSLGAGWATTEAFF.